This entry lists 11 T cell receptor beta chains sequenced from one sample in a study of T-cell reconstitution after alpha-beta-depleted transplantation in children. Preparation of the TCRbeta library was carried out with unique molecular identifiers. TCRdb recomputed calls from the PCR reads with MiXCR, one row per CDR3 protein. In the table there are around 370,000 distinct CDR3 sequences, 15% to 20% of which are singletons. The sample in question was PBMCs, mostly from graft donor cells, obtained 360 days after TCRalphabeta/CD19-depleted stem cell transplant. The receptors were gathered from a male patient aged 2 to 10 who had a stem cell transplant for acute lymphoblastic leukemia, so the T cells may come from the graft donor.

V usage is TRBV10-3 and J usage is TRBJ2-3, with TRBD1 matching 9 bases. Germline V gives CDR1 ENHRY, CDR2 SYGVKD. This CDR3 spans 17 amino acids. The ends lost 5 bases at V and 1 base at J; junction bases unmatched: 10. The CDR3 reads CAISPFGQGKGTDTQYF. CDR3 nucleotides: TGTGCCATCAGTCCCTTCGGACAGGGGAAGGGCACAGATACGCAGTATTTT.

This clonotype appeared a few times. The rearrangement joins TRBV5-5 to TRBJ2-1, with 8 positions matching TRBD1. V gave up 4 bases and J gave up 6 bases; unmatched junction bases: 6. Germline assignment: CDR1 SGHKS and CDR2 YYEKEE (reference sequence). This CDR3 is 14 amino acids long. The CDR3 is CASSGGQVSNEQFF. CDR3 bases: TGTGCCAGCAGCGGGGGACAGGTTAGCAATGAGCAGTTCTTC.

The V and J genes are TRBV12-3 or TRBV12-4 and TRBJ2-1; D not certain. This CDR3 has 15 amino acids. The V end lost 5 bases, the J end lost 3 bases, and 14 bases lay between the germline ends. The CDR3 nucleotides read TGTGCCAGCAGTGGAGCCCCGGATGACTACAATGAGCAGTTCTTC. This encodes CASSGAPDDYNEQFF.

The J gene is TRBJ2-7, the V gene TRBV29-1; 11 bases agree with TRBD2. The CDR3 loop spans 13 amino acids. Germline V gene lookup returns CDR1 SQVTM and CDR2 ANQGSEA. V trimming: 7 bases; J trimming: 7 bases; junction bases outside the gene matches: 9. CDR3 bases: TGCAGCGCAGTAGCGGGAGGGGTAGGGGAGCAGTACTTC. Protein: CSAVAGGVGEQYF.

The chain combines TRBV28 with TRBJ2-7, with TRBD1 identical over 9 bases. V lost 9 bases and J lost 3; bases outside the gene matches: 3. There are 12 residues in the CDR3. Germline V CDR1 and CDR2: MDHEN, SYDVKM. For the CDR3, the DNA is TGTGCCAGTCGACAGGGGGTCTACGAGCAGTACTTC. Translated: CASRQGVYEQYF.

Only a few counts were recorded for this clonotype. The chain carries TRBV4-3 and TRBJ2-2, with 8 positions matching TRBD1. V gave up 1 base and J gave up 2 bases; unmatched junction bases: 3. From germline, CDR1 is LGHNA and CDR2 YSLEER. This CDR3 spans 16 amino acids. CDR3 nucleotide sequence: TGCGCCAGCAGCCAAGGGACAGGGATAAACACCGGGGAGCTGTTTTTT. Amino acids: CASSQGTGINTGELFF.

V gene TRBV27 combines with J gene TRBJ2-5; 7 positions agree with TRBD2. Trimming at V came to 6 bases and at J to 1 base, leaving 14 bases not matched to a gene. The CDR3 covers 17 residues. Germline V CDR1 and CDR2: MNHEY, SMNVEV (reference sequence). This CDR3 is CASRPAFVAGVQETQYF. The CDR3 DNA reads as TGTGCCAGCAGACCCGCCTTTGTCGCGGGAGTCCAAGAGACCCAGTACTTC.

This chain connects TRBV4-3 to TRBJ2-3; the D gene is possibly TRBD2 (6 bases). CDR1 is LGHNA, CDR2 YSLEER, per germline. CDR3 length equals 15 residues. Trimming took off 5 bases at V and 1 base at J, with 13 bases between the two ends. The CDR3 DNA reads TGCGCCAGCAGCGGAGGGCCCCCGGGCACAGATACGCAGTATTTT. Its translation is CASSGGPPGTDTQYF.

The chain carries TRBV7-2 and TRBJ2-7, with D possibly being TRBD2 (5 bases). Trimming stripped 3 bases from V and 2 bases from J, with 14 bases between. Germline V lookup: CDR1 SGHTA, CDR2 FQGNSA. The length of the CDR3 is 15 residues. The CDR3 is CASSLFAGLTYEQYF. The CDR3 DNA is TGTGCCAGCAGCTTGTTCGCAGGACTGACCTACGAGCAGTACTTC.

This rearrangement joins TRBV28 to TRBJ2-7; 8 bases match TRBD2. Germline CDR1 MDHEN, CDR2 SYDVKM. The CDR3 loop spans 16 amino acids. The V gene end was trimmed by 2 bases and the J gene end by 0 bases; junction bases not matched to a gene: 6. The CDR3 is CASSLPAGVPSYEQYF. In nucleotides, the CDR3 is TGTGCCAGCAGTTTACCAGCGGGGGTTCCCTCCTACGAGCAGTACTTC.

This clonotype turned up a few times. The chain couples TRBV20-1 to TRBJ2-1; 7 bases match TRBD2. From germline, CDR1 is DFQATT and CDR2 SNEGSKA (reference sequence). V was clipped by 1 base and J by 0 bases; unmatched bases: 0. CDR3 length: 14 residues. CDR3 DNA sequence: TGCAGTGCTAGAGCGGGGGGCTCCTACAATGAGCAGTTCTTC. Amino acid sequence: CSARAGGSYNEQFF.